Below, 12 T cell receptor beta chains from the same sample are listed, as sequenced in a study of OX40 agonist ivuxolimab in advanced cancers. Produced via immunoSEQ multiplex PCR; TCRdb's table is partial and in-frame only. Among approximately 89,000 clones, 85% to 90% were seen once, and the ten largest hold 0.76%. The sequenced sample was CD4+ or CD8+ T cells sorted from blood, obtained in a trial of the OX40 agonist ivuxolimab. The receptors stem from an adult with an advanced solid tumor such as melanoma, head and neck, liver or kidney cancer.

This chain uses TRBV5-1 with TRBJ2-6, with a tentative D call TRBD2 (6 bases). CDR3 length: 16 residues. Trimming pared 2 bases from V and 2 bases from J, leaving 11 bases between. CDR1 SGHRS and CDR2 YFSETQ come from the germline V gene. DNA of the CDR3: TGCGCCAGCAGCTTTGATTGGGGGGCTGGGGCCAACGTCCTGACTTTC. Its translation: CASSFDWGAGANVLTF.

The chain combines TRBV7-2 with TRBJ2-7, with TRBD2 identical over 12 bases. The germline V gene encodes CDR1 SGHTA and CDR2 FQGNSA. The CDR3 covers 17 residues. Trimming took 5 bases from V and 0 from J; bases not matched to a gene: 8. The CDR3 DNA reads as TGTGCCAGCAGCAAAAAGACTAGCGGGAGTAACTCCTACGAGCAGTACTTC. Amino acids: CASSKKTSGSNSYEQYF.

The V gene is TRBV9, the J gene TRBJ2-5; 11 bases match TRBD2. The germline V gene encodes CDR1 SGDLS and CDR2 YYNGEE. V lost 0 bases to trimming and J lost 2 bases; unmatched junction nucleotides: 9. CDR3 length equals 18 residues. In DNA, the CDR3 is TGTGCCAGCAGCGTAGGATTAGCGGGAGGGAGGGGGCAAGAGACCCAGTACTTC. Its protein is CASSVGLAGGRGQETQYF. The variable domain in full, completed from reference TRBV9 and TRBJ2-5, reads DSGVTQTPKHLITATGQRVTLRCSPRSGDLSVYWYQQSLDQGLQFLIQYYNGEERAKGNILERFSAQQFPDLHSELNLSSLELGDSALYFCASSVGLAGGRGQETQYFGPGTRLLVL.

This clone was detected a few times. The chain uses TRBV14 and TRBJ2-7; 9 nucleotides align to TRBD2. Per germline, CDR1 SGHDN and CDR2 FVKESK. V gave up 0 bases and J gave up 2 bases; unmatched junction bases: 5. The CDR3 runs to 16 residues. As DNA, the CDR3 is TGTGCCAGCAGCCAAGATATGGCTAGCGGGACCTACGAGCAGTACTTC. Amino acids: CASSQDMASGTYEQYF.

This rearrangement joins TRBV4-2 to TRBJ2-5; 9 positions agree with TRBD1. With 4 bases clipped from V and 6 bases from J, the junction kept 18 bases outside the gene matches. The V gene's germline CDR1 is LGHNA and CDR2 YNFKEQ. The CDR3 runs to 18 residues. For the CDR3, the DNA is TGTGCCAGCAGCCTAACCGGGACAGGGAAACAACCTGATAAGACCCAGTACTTC. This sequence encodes CASSLTGTGKQPDKTQYF.

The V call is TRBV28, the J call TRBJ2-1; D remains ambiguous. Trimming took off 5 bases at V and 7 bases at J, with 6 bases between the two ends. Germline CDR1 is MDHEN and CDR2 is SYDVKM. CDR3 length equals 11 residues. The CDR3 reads CASSTQNEQFF. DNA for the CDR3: TGTGCCAGCAGTACCCAGAATGAGCAGTTCTTC.

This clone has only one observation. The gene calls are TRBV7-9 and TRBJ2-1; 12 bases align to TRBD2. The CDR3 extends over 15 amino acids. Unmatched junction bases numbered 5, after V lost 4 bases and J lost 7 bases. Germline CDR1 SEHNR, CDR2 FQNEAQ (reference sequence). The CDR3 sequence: CASSSRLAGVNEQFF. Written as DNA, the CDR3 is TGTGCCAGCAGCTCGCGACTAGCGGGAGTTAATGAGCAGTTCTTC.

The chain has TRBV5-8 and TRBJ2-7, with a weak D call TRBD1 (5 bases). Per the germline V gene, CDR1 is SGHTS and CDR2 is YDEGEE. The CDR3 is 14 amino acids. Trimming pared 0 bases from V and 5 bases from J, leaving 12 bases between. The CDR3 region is CASSLVGRVNEQYF. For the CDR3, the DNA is TGTGCCAGCAGCTTGGTTGGCAGGGTCAACGAGCAGTACTTC.

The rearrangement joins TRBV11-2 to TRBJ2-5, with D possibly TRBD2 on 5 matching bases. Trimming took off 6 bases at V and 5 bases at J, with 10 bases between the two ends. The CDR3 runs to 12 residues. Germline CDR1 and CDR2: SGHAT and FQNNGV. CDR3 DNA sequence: TGTGCCAGCAGTGAGGGTAGGGAGACCCAGTACTTC. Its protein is CASSEGRETQYF.

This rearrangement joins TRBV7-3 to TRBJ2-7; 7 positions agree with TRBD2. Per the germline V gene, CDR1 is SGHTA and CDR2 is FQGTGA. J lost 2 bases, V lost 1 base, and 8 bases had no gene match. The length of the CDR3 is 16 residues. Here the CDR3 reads CASSLNGPSGAYEQYF. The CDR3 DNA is TGTGCCAGCAGCTTAAACGGGCCTAGCGGAGCCTACGAGCAGTACTTC.

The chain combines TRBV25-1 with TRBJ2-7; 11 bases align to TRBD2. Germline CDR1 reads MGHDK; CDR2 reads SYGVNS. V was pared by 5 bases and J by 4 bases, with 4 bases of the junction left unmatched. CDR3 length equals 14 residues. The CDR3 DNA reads TGTGCCAGCAGTACTAGCGGGAGTCGGTACGAGCAGTACTTC. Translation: CASSTSGSRYEQYF.

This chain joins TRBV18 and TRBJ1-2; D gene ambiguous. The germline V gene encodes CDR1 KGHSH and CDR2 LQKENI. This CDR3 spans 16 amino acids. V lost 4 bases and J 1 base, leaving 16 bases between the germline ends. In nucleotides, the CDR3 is TGTGCCAGCTCACAAGGTCCCTCAAGCGATAACTATGGCTACACCTTC. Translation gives CASSQGPSSDNYGYTF.